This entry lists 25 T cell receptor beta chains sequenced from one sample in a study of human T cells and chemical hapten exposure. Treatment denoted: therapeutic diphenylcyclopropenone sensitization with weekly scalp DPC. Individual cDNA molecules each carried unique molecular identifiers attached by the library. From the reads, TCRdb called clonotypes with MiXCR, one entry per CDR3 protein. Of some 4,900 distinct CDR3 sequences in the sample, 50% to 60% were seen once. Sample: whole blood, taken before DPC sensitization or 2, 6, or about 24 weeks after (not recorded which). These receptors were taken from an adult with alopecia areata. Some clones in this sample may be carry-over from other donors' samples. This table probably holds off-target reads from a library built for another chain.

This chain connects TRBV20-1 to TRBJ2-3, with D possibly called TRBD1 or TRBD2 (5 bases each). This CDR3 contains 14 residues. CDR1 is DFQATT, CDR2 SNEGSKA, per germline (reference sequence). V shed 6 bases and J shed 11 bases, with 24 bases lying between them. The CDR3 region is CSAALQGGLQEQYF. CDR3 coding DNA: TGCAGTGCCGCACTCCAGGGCGGGCTCCAGGAGCAGTATTTT.

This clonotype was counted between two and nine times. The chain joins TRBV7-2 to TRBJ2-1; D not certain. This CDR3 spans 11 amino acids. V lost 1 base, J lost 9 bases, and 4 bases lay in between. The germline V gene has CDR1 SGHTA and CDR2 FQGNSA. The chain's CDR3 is CASSLGPEQFF. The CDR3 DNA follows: TGTGCCAGCAGCTTAGGTCCTGAGCAGTTCTTC.

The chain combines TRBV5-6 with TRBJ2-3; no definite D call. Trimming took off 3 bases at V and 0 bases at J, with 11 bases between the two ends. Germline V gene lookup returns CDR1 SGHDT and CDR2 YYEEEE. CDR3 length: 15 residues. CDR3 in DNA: TGTGCCAGCAGCTATGGGGTTGTGAGCACAGATACGCAGTATTTT. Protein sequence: CASSYGVVSTDTQYF.

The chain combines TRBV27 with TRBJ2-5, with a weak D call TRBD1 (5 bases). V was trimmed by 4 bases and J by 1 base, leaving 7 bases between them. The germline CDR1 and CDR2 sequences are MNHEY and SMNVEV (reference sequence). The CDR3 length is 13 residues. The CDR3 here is CASSYRGQETQYF. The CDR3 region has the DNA TGTGCCAGCAGTTATAGGGGCCAAGAGACCCAGTACTTC.

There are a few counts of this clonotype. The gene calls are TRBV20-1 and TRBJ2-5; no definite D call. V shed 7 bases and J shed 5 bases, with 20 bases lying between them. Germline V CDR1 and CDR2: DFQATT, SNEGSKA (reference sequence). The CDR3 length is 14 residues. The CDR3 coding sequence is TGCAGTGTTACCCCGATCGGGCCCCGGGAGACCCAGTACTTC. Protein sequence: CSVTPIGPRETQYF.

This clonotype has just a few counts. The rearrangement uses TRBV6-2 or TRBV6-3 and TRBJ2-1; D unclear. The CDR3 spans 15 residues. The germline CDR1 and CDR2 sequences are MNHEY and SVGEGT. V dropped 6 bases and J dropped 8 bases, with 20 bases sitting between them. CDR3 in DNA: TGTGCCAGCAGCCCGCCGGCCCCCAGCTCCGATGAGCAGTTCTTC. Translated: CASSPPAPSSDEQFF.

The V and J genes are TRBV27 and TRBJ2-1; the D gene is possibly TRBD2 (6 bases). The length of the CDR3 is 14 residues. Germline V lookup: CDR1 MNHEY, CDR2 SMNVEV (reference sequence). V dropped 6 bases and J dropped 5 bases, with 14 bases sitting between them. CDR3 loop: CASRRGGVNNEQFF. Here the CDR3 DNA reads TGTGCCAGCAGGAGGGGCGGGGTGAACAATGAGCAGTTCTTC.

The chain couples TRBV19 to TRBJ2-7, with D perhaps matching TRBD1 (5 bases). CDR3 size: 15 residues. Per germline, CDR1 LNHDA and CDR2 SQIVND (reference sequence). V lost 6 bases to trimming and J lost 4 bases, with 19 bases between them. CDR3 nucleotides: TGTGCCAGTAGAGATATCCTAGGGGTCCATTACGAGCAGTACTTC. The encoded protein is CASRDILGVHYEQYF.

The CDR3 bases are TGTGCCAGCAGGTTAAACACCGGGGAGCTGTTTTTT. As protein: CASRLNTGELFF. The chain joins TRBV5-5 to TRBJ2-2; D gene unclear. The CDR3 is made up of 12 amino acids. Deletions cut 5 bases from V and 2 bases from J, with 4 bases between. CDR1 is SGHKS and CDR2 is YYEKEE in the germline V gene (reference sequence).

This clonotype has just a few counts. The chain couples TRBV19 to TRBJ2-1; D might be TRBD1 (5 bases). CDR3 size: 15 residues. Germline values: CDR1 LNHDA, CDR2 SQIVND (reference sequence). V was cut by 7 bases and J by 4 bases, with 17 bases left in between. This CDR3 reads CASNGRARPYNEQFF. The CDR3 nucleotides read TGTGCCAGTAACGGCAGGGCAAGACCGTACAATGAGCAGTTCTTC.

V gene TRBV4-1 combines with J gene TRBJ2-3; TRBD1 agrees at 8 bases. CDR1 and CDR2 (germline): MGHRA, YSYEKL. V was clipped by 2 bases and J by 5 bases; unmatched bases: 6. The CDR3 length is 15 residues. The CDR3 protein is CASSQKDRAVDTQYF. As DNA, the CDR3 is TGCGCCAGCAGCCAAAAGGACAGGGCGGTAGATACGCAGTATTTT.

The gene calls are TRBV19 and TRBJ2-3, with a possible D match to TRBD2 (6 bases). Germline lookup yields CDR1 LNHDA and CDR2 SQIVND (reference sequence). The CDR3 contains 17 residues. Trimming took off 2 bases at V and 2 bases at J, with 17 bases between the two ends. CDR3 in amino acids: CASSISASVKLTDTQYF. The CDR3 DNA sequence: TGTGCCAGTAGTATATCGGCTAGCGTGAAACTCACAGATACGCAGTATTTT. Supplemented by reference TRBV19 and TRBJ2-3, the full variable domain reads DGGITQSPKYLFRKEGQNVTLSCEQNLNHDAMYWYRQDPGQGLRLIYYSQIVNDFQKGDIAEGYSVSREKKESFPLTVTSAQKNPTAFYLCASSISASVKLTDTQYFGPGTRLTVL.

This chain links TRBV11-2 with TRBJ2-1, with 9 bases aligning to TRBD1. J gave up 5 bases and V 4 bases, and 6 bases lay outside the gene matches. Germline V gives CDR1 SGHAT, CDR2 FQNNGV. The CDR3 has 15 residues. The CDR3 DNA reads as TGTGCCAGCAGCTCACAGGGGGCTAAGGACAATGAGCAGTTCTTC. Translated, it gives CASSSQGAKDNEQFF.

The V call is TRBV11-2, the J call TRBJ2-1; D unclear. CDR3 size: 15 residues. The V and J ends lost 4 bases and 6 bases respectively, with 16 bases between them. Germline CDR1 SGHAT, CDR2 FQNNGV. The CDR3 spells CASSSGVVEFNEQFF. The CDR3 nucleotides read TGTGCCAGCAGCTCCGGCGTAGTAGAATTCAATGAGCAGTTCTTC. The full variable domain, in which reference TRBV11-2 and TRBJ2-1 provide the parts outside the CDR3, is EAGVAQSPRYKIIEKRQSVAFWCNPISGHATLYWYQQILGQGPKLLIQFQNNGVVDDSQLPKDRFSAERLKGVDSTLKIQPAKLEDSAVYLCASSSGVVEFNEQFFGPGTRLTVL.

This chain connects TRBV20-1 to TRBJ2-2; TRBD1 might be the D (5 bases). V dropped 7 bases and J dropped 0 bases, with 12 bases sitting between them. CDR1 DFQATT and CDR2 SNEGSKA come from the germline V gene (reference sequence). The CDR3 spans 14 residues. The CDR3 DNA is TGCAGTGGGGCCGGACACACGAACACCGGGGAGCTGTTTTTT. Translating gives CSGAGHTNTGELFF.

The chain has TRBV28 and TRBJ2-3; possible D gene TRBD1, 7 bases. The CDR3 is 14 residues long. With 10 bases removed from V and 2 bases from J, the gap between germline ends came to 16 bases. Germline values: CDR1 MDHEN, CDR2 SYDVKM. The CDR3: CATSRGTATDTQYF. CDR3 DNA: TGTGCCACCTCCCGCGGGACAGCCACAGATACGCAGTATTTT. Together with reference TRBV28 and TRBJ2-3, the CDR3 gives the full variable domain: DVKVTQSSRYLVKRTGEKVFLECVQDMDHENMFWYRQDPGLGLRLIYFSYDVKMKEKGDIPEGYSVSREKKERFSLILESASTNQTSMYLCATSRGTATDTQYFGPGTRLTVL.

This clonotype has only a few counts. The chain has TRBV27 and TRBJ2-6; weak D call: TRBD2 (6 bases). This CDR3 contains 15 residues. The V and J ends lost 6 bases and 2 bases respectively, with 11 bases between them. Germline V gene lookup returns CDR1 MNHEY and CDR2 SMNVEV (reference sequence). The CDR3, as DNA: TGTGCCAGCAGACCGAGGGAGGCTGGGGCCAACGTCCTGACTTTC. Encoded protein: CASRPREAGANVLTF.

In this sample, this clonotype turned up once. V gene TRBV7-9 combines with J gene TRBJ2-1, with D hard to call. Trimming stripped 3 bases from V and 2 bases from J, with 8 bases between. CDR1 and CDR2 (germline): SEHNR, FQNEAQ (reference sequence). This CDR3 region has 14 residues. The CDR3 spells CASSFRATYNEQFF. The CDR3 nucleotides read TGTGCCAGCAGCTTCCGGGCGACCTACAATGAGCAGTTCTTC.

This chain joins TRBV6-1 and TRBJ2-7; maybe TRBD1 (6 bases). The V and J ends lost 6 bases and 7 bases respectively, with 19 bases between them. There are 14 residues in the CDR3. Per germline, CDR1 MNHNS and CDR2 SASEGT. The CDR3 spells CASSGPDSPREQYF. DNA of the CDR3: TGTGCCAGCAGCGGACCGGACAGTCCCAGGGAGCAGTACTTC.

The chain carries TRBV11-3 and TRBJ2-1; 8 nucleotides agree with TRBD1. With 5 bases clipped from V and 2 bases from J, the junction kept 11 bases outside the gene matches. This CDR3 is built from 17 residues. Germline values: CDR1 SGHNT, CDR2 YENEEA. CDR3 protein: CASSEEDRGSTYNEQFF. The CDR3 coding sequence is TGTGCCAGCAGCGAAGAAGACAGGGGCAGTACCTACAATGAGCAGTTCTTC.

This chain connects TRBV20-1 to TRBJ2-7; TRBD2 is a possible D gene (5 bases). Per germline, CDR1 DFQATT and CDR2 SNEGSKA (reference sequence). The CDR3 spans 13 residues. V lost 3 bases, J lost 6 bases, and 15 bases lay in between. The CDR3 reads CSASKGRGREQYF. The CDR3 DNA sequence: TGCAGTGCTAGTAAAGGGAGAGGTCGCGAGCAGTACTTC.

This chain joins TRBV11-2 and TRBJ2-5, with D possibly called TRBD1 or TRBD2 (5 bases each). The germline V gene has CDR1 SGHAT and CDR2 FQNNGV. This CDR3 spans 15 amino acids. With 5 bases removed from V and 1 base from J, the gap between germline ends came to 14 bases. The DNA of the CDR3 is TGTGCCAGCAGCCCGGGGCAGAGACGCCAAGAGACCCAGTACTTC. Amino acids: CASSPGQRRQETQYF.

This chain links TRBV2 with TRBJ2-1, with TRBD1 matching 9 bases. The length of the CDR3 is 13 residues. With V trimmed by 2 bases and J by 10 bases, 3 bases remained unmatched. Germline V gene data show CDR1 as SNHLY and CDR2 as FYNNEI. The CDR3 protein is CASSENRGPEQFF. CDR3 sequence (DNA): TGTGCCAGCAGTGAAAACAGGGGGCCGGAGCAGTTCTTC.

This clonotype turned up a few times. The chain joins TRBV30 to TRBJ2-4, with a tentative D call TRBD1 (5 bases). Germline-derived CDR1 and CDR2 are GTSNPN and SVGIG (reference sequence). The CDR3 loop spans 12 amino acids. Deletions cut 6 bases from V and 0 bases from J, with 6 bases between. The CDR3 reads CACRVAKNIQYF. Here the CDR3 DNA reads TGTGCCTGCAGGGTAGCCAAAAACATTCAGTACTTC.

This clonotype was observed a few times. CDR3 protein: CASSYRTGHYEQYF. CDR3 bases: TGTGCCAGCAGTTACCGGACAGGGCACTACGAGCAGTACTTC. The V gene is TRBV6-2 or TRBV6-3, the J gene TRBJ2-7; 8 nucleotides match TRBD1. The germline V gene encodes CDR1 MNHEY and CDR2 SVGEGT. The CDR3 consists of 14 residues. With 2 bases clipped from V and 3 bases from J, the junction kept 3 bases outside the gene matches.